The 5 T cell receptor beta chains below were found in one sample sequenced in a study of vaccination effects on CD4 cells after COVID-19. The ViraFEST assay expanded antigen-specific CD4+ T cells with viral peptide pools before sequencing. Scientists isolated CD4+ T cells after an approximately 10-day culture period ended. It was two doses of either the BNT162b2 or mRNA-1273 vaccine that participants received. Sequencing was performed with immunoSEQ multiplex PCR; in TCRdb, only in-frame clones are kept and a portion is missing. The sample has 84,000 or so clones, around 77% seen once. No antigen has been assigned to these receptors. Sequences were derived from CD4+ T cells from PBMCs cultured with HCoV-OC43 spike peptides, sampled after COVID-19 vaccination. Subset defined: HCoV-OC43 spike overlapping peptide pool stimulation. The origin of the receptors is a human donor who received a COVID-19 vaccine.

This clone was seen a single time. The chain has TRBV5-5 and TRBJ1-1; no clear D. Trimming removed 4 bases at V and 3 bases at J, with 10 bases between. Looked up from germline, CDR1 is SGHKS and CDR2 is YYEKEE (reference sequence). This CDR3 has 13 amino acids. CDR3 loop: CASSVQADTEAFF. CDR3 bases: TGTGCCAGCAGCGTCCAGGCGGACACTGAAGCTTTCTTT.

The sample holds a few counts of this clone. V and J are TRBV3-1 (or the pseudogene TRBV3-2) and TRBJ1-3; D uncertain. The CDR3 spans 12 residues. V lost 4 bases to trimming and J lost 8 bases, with 9 bases between them. Germline V CDR1 and CDR2: LGHDT, YNNKEL (reference sequence). CDR3 region: CASSPDGYTIYF. CDR3 coding DNA: TGTGCCAGCAGCCCGGACGGCTACACCATATATTTT.

The chain employs TRBV18 and TRBJ2-5; the match to TRBD1 covers 11 bases. Germline CDR1 reads KGHSH; CDR2 reads LQKENI. The trim removed 6 bases at V and 2 bases at J, leaving 5 bases unmatched. The CDR3 consists of 15 residues. This chain's CDR3 is CASSRGTGGQETQYF. As DNA, the CDR3 is TGTGCCAGCTCCCGAGGGACAGGGGGACAAGAGACCCAGTACTTC.

The V and J genes are TRBV19 and TRBJ2-3; D unresolved. Germline CDR1 reads LNHDA; CDR2 reads SQIVND (reference sequence). V lost 3 bases, J lost 0 bases, and 4 bases lay in between. This CDR3 has 13 residues. CDR3 sequence reads: CASSMDSTDTQYF. The CDR3 region has the DNA TGTGCCAGTAGTATGGACAGCACAGATACGCAGTATTTT.

The V and J genes are TRBV7-2 and TRBJ2-5, with TRBD1 identical over 8 bases. This CDR3 region has 16 residues. CDR1 and CDR2 (germline): SGHTA, FQGNSA. Trimming at V came to 5 bases and at J to 0 bases, leaving 8 bases not matched to a gene. The CDR3 DNA follows: TGTGCCAGCAGCACCGACAGGGGCAGGTACCAAGAGACCCAGTACTTC. Residues: CASSTDRGRYQETQYF.